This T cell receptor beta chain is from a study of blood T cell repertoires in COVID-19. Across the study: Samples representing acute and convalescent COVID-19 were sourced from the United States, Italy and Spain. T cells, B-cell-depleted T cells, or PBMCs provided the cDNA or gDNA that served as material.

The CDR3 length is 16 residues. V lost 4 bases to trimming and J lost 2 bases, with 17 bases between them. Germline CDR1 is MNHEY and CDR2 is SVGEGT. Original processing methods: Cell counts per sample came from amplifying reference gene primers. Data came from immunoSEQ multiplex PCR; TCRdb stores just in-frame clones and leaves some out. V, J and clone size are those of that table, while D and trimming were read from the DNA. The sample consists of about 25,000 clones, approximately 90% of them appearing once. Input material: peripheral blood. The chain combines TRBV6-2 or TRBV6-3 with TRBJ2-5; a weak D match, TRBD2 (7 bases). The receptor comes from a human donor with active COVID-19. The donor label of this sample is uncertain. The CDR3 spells CASSFPLRGGQETQYF. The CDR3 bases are TGTGCCAGCAGTTTCCCGCTGAGGGGGGGGCAAGAGACCCAGTACTTC.